The 15 T cell receptor beta chains below all came from one sample that was sequenced in a study of cytomegalovirus exposure and HLA in healthy donors. In the PCR, 60 Vbeta and 13 Jbeta primers were used. Only in-frame clones appear in the TCRdb table, and some are missing; sequencing was by immunoSEQ multiplex PCR. This table has around 190,000 clones, less than 90% appearing once. The sequencing sample was made of PBMCs. These receptors all come from a woman under 40 in good health and CMV-seronegative.

The V call is TRBV27, the J call TRBJ2-7, with 7 positions matching TRBD1. The CDR3 runs 15 residues. V lost 6 bases and J lost 6; bases outside the gene matches: 14. Germline CDR1 and CDR2: MNHEY and SMNVEV (reference sequence). Here the CDR3 reads CASRRVDRAFGEQYF. The CDR3 coding sequence is TGTGCCAGCAGACGGGTTGACAGGGCCTTCGGCGAGCAGTACTTC.

The rearrangement uses TRBV27 and TRBJ2-7; D possibly corresponds to TRBD1 (6 bases). The length of the CDR3 is 16 residues. Looked up from germline, CDR1 is MNHEY and CDR2 is SMNVEV (reference sequence). V was trimmed by 0 bases and J by 2 bases, leaving 14 bases between them. This CDR3 reads CASSLSPRGRTYEQYF. The CDR3 DNA reads TGTGCCAGCAGTTTATCTCCCAGGGGCAGGACCTACGAGCAGTACTTC.

This chain uses TRBV5-1 with TRBJ2-7, with D maybe TRBD2 (6 bases). CDR1 and CDR2 from the germline V gene are SGHRS and YFSETQ. The CDR3 totals 14 residues. The ends were cut back, 4 bases at V and 3 bases at J, with 14 bases in the middle. The CDR3 DNA follows: TGCGCCAGCAGCCCCGGAGGGGACCGCTACGAGCAGTACTTC. Translating it yields CASSPGGDRYEQYF.

CDR3 sequence reads: CASSFHRADGAGELFF. CDR3 coding DNA: TGTGCCAGCAGTTTCCATAGAGCGGACGGCGCCGGGGAGCTGTTTTTT. The gene calls are TRBV28 and TRBJ2-2; possible D gene TRBD2, 5 bases. The V end was cut by 3 bases, the J end by 6 bases, with 17 bases between. There are 16 residues in the CDR3. Germline assignment: CDR1 MDHEN and CDR2 SYDVKM.

The gene calls are TRBV27 and TRBJ1-1; TRBD1 agrees at 9 bases. The length of the CDR3 is 12 residues. After removal of 3 bases from V and 8 bases from J, the junction contained 1 base not matched to a gene. CDR1 is MNHEY and CDR2 is SMNVEV in the germline V gene (reference sequence). CDR3 in amino acids: CASSFGQGEAFF. The CDR3 DNA sequence: TGTGCCAGCAGTTTCGGACAGGGGGAAGCTTTCTTT.

The chain joins TRBV19 to TRBJ2-5; 7 bases map to TRBD1. The CDR3 loop spans 14 amino acids. Looked up from germline, CDR1 is LNHDA and CDR2 is SQIVND (reference sequence). J was trimmed by 5 bases and V by 1 base; bases with no gene match: 4. The CDR3 spells CASSIGGGAETQYF. CDR3 bases: TGTGCCAGTAGTATAGGAGGGGGCGCGGAGACCCAGTACTTC.

A remark on this clone: The junction shows a germline mismatch at one end, possibly a read error. V usage is TRBV15 and J usage is TRBJ2-1, with D possibly matching TRBD1 (5 bases). Germline CDR1 reads LNHNV; CDR2 reads YYDKDF (reference sequence). This CDR3 is built from 15 residues. The DNA of the CDR3 is TGTACCACCAGCAGAGATCGAGCTAGGGGTAATGAGCAGTTCTTC. As protein: CTTSRDRARGNEQFF. Drawing the rest from reference TRBV15 and TRBJ2-1, the complete variable domain is DAMVIQNPRYQVTQFGKPVTLSCSQTLNHNVMYWYQQKSSQAPKLLFHYYDKDFNNEADTPDNFQSRRPNTSFCFLDIRSPGLGDTAMYLCTTSRDRARGNEQFFGPGTRLTVL.

V is TRBV5-1 and J is TRBJ1-1; the match to TRBD1 covers 7 bases. This CDR3 contains 14 residues. Looked up from germline, CDR1 is SGHRS and CDR2 is YFSETQ. V was pared by 4 bases and J by 4 bases, with 7 bases of the junction left unmatched. In DNA form, the CDR3 reads TGCGCCAGCAGCATTGGACAGGCTATCACTGAAGCTTTCTTT. Translation: CASSIGQAITEAFF.

This chain joins TRBV30 and TRBJ2-3, with D possibly TRBD2 on 6 matching bases. Between the trimmed V and J ends, which lost 0 bases and 5 bases, there was a span of 15 bases. Germline V CDR1 and CDR2: GTSNPN, SVGIG (reference sequence). This CDR3 contains 15 residues. CDR3 sequence: CAWSVLYAGRDTQYF. The CDR3 coding sequence is TGTGCCTGGAGTGTACTTTACGCCGGGAGAGATACGCAGTATTTT. The variable domain in full, with the rest retrieved from reference TRBV30 and TRBJ2-3, is SQTIHQWPATLVQPVGSPLSLECTVEGTSNPNLYWYRQAAGRGLQLLFYSVGIGQISSEVPQNLSASRPQDRQFILSSKKLLLSDSGFYLCAWSVLYAGRDTQYFGPGTRLTVL.

V and J are TRBV5-1 and TRBJ2-7; possibly TRBD1 for D (6 bases). Trimming cost V 0 bases and J 3 bases, with 19 bases left between them. In germline, CDR1 is SGHRS, CDR2 YFSETQ. The CDR3 length is 17 residues. CDR3 residues: CASSLAGASQNFYEQYF. CDR3 in DNA: TGCGCCAGCAGCTTGGCAGGGGCCAGTCAAAATTTCTACGAGCAGTACTTC.

V usage is TRBV28 and J usage is TRBJ2-2; D perhaps matches TRBD1 (5 bases). Germline lookup yields CDR1 MDHEN and CDR2 SYDVKM. The CDR3 covers 16 residues. V shed 4 bases and J shed 1 base, with 13 bases lying between them. CDR3 sequence (DNA): TGTGCCAGCAGTTCAGAGACAGAGTTGAACACCGGGGAGCTGTTTTTT. This codes for CASSSETELNTGELFF.

The chain has TRBV7-8 and TRBJ2-1; TRBD2 agrees at 9 bases. Germline-derived CDR1 and CDR2 are SGHVS and FQNEAQ. With V trimmed by 1 base and J by 5 bases, 6 bases remained unmatched. The CDR3 covers 16 residues. DNA of the CDR3: TGTGCCAGCAGCTTAGTACCGGGACTAGCTAACAATGAGCAGTTCTTC. As protein: CASSLVPGLANNEQFF.

DNA for the CDR3: TGTGCCAGCAGTGAAAAGTGGGACAGGGGGGAGCAGTACTTC. It is translated as CASSEKWDRGEQYF. The chain carries TRBV6-1 and TRBJ2-7; 11 bases agree with TRBD1. Trimming at V came to 2 bases and at J to 7 bases, leaving 4 bases not matched to a gene. The germline gives CDR1 MNHNS, CDR2 SASEGT. The length of the CDR3 is 14 residues.

This clone was detected once. This chain links TRBV11-3 with TRBJ2-1, with D possibly being TRBD2 (7 bases). V was cut by 5 bases and J by 6 bases, with 23 bases left in between. The CDR3 runs 17 residues. Germline CDR1 reads SGHNT; CDR2 reads YENEEA. The CDR3 DNA sequence: TGTGCCAGCAGCGCGGGTGGTCTCCGGGGGGCCTCCAATGAGCAGTTCTTC. It yields the protein CASSAGGLRGASNEQFF.

This clone was observed a handful of times. The chain carries TRBV5-3 and TRBJ1-2, with D maybe TRBD1 (5 bases). TRBV5-3 is classed as an ORF, of uncertain function. CDR3 size: 15 residues. The V end lost 0 bases, the J end lost 2 bases, and 11 bases lay between the germline ends. In DNA form, the CDR3 reads TGTGCCAGAAGCTTGGTCCGGACACAGAACTATGGCTACACCTTC. It yields the protein CARSLVRTQNYGYTF.